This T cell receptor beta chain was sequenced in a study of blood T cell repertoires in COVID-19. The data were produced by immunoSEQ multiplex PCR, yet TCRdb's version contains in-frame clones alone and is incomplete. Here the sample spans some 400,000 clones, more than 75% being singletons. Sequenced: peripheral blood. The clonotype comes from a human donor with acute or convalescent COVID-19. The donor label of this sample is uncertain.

CDR3: CASSYRRGSGYTF. The CDR3 DNA reads as TGTGCCAGCAGTTACCGCAGGGGGTCTGGCTACACCTTC. This rearrangement joins TRBV6-2 or TRBV6-3 to TRBJ1-2; 7 bases are shared with TRBD1. V was clipped by 2 bases and J by 7 bases; unmatched bases: 4. Germline V gene data show CDR1 as MNHEY and CDR2 as SVGEGT. The CDR3 is made up of 13 amino acids.